The TCR beta chain described here comes from a study of CD4 T cells in relation to SARS-CoV-2 and coronaviruses. Study background: After roughly eleven days of antigen culture, PBMC TCR beta CDR3s were sequenced. The negative reference was HIV-1 Nef peptide pool or peptide-free culture.

Profiled with immunoSEQ multiplex PCR; TCRdb holds only in-frame clones, not every one. Among 25,000 to 30,000 clones listed, roughly 72% were seen once. Comment on this clone: Antigen unknown.

Germline CDR1 LNHDA, CDR2 SQIVND (reference sequence). Trimming left V 3 bases short and J 3 bases short, with 12 bases between. The CDR3 loop spans 15 amino acids. Unexposed donor CD4+ T cells date from about 2011-2018, before the COVID-19 pandemic. CD4+ T cells were isolated from the cells after about ten days of culture. As cell numbers allowed, unexposed-donor CD4+ T cells faced SARS-CoV-2 S/N and four cold-coronavirus spikes. Study outcomes and limitations: The cross-reactivity analysis covered only spike protein, not other viral proteins.

The rearrangement joins TRBV19 to TRBJ1-5; a weak D match, TRBD1 (5 bases). Sample: CD4+ T cells from PBMCs, cultured in vitro. The source is a human donor in good health. CDR3: CASSIGQGLNQPQHF. The DNA for the CDR3 is TGTGCCAGTAGTATTGGTCAGGGCCTCAATCAGCCCCAGCATTTT.